These T cell receptor beta chains were read from a single sample in a study of T cells in Graves' hyperthyroidism and ophthalmopathy. TCRdb passed the multiplex PCR reads through MiXCR, listing each CDR3 protein once. The sample has around 620,000 distinct CDR3 sequences; 15% to 20% are singletons. Material: blood. The receptors were sampled from a woman between 25 and 40 years old with Graves' hyperthyroidism. CDR3s include the opening cysteine and the closing phenylalanine or tryptophan. The D gene is left open where the match is weak. Some rows have no size entry. The others give once, few or many, or a class for an expanded clone.

j_call	v_call	clone_size	d_call	cdr3_aa	cdr3_nt
TRBJ2-3	TRBV11-2	many	TRBD2	CASSPGLAGEDTDTQYF	TGTGCCAGCAGCCCAGGACTAGCGGGAGAGGACACAGATACGCAGTATTTT
TRBJ1-5	TRBV2	few	.	CASSDEEGRGVPQHF	TGTGCCAGCAGTGATGAGGAGGGGCGGGGGGTGCCCCAGCATTTT
TRBJ2-3	TRBV12-3/TRBV12-4	once	TRBD2	CASRQTSGTHTQYF	TGTGCCAGCAGACAGACTAGCGGGACACATACGCAGTATTTT
TRBJ1-6	TRBV5-4	.	.	CASSWGSGVESPLHF	TGTGCCAGCAGCTGGGGGAGCGGGGTAGAATCACCCCTCCACTTT
TRBJ2-1	TRBV19	.	.	CASSNGNYNEQFF	TGTGCCAGTAGTAATGGAAACTACAATGAGCAGTTCTTC
TRBJ2-7	TRBV5-1	.	.	CASSPRGSGTYEQYF	TGCGCCAGCAGCCCCCGGGGTAGCGGTACCTACGAGCAGTACTTC
TRBJ2-1	TRBV29-1	many	TRBD2	CSTEREGPNEQFF	TGCAGCACCGAGCGGGAGGGCCCCAATGAGCAGTTCTTC
TRBJ2-7	TRBV28	many	TRBD2	CASSLYARILPAGDPSSYEQYF	TGTGCCAGCAGTTTATATGCCCGGATCCTACCAGCGGGGGATCCAAGCTCCTACGAGCAGTACTTC
TRBJ1-1	TRBV19	.	.	CASSMGTNTEAFF	TGTGCCAGTAGTATGGGGACGAACACTGAAGCTTTCTTT
TRBJ1-5	TRBV3-1	many	.	CASSQGSGPQHF	TGTGCCAGCAGCCAAGGATCAGGGCCCCAGCATTTT
TRBJ2-7	TRBV12-3/TRBV12-4	.	TRBD1	CASSWWDRPYEQYF	TGTGCCAGCAGTTGGTGGGACAGGCCATACGAGCAGTACTTC
TRBJ1-2	TRBV9	many	TRBD1	CASSVAGTDYGYTF	TGTGCCAGCAGCGTAGCAGGGACAGACTATGGCTACACCTTC
TRBJ2-7	TRBV6-1	.	TRBD1	CASTGQGNLYEQYF	TGTGCCAGCACGGGACAGGGTAATCTCTACGAGCAGTACTTC
TRBJ1-2	TRBV4-1	few	.	CASSQRPAYNYGYTF	TGCGCCAGCAGCCAACGGCCAGCCTACAACTATGGCTACACCTTC
TRBJ2-1	TRBV6-1	many	.	CASSYERYNEQFF	TGTGCCAGCAGTTACGAGAGGTACAATGAGCAGTTCTTC
TRBJ2-3	TRBV9	.	TRBD1	CASSVGGQGPDTQYF	TGTGCCAGCAGCGTAGGGGGACAGGGTCCAGATACGCAGTATTTT
TRBJ1-1	TRBV6-4	few	.	CASTGLKGGTEAFF	TGTGCCAGCACCGGACTCAAGGGGGGCACTGAAGCTTTCTTT
TRBJ1-1	TRBV11-2	.	TRBD1	CASSLPKRQGGAEAFF	TGTGCCAGCAGCCTACCAAAGCGACAGGGTGGCGCTGAAGCTTTCTTT
TRBJ1-2	TRBV28	few	TRBD1	CASRTQGAFNYGYTF	TGTGCCAGCAGAACCCAGGGGGCGTTTAACTATGGCTACACCTTC
TRBJ1-1	TRBV11-3	many	.	CASSSDSWNTEAFF	TGTGCCAGCAGCTCGGACAGCTGGAACACTGAAGCTTTCTTT
TRBJ2-7	TRBV7-8	.	.	CASSGQRGSYEQYF	TGTGCCAGCTCCGGCCAGCGCGGCTCCTACGAGCAGTACTTC
TRBJ1-1	TRBV6-4	many	.	CASSVSSSHEAFF	TGTGCCAGCAGTGTCTCCTCTTCCCATGAAGCTTTCTTT
TRBJ2-3	TRBV24-1	.	.	CATSGTGRGTDTQYF	TGTGCCACCAGTGGGACCGGACGGGGCACAGATACGCAGTATTTT
TRBJ2-7	TRBV5-8	few	TRBD1	CASSLAGTATYEQYF	TGTGCCAGCAGCTTGGCGGGGACAGCTACCTACGAGCAGTACTTC
TRBJ2-1	TRBV7-3	.	TRBD1	CASSKTGGNEQFF	TGTGCCAGCAGTAAGACAGGGGGGAATGAGCAGTTCTTC
TRBJ1-5	TRBV20-1	few	TRBD1	CSARRDRGSQPQHF	TGCAGTGCTAGGAGGGACAGGGGGTCTCAGCCCCAGCATTTT
TRBJ2-7	TRBV3-1	few	.	CASSQSPHTTFSYEQYF	TGTGCCAGCAGCCAGTCCCCCCACACCACTTTCAGCTACGAGCAGTACTTC
TRBJ1-2	TRBV5-1	.	TRBD1	CASATGGQGGYTF	TGCGCCAGCGCGACAGGGGGCCAGGGAGGCTACACCTTC
TRBJ2-1	TRBV3-2	few	.	CASSQGTLAGGPYNEQFF	TGTGCCAGCAGCCAAGGCACCCTAGCGGGAGGGCCCTACAATGAGCAGTTCTTC
TRBJ2-3	TRBV11-2	many	TRBD2	CACGWGGRGTDTQYF	TGTGCCTGCGGTTGGGGCGGGAGGGGAACAGATACGCAGTATTTT
TRBJ2-7	TRBV11-2	many	TRBD1	CASSLRDSTYEQYF	TGTGCCAGCAGCTTACGGGACAGCACCTACGAGCAGTACTTC
TRBJ2-3	TRBV7-3	many	.	CASNRDGTDTQYF	TGTGCCAGCAACAGGGATGGCACAGATACGCAGTATTTT
TRBJ2-4	TRBV20-1	.	TRBD2	CSASTSGRAGKNIQYF	TGCAGTGCTTCTACTAGCGGGAGGGCCGGCAAAAACATTCAGTACTTC
TRBJ2-1	TRBV30	many	.	CAWNPSLISSYNEQFF	TGTGCCTGGAATCCCAGTCTTATATCCTCCTACAATGAGCAGTTCTTC
TRBJ2-7	TRBV28	many	.	CASSFFDGPYEQYF	TGTGCCAGCAGTTTCTTTGACGGTCCTTACGAGCAGTACTTC
TRBJ1-1	TRBV28	.	TRBD1	CASGQVYTEAFF	TGTGCCAGCGGACAGGTTTACACTGAAGCTTTCTTT
TRBJ2-2	TRBV6-8	few	.	CASSYSGWDSRELFF	TGTGCCAGCAGTTACTCGGGGTGGGATAGCCGGGAGCTGTTTTTT
TRBJ1-6	TRBV6-1	many	TRBD1	CASSSWGQGNSPLHF	TGTGCCAGCAGTTCGTGGGGACAGGGGAATTCACCCCTCCACTTT
TRBJ2-2	TRBV9	.	.	CASSSPEGQNTGELFF	TGTGCCAGCAGCTCGCCGGAGGGTCAGAACACCGGGGAGCTGTTTTTT
TRBJ1-5	TRBV18	many	.	CASSPVRGRGQPQHF	TGTGCCAGCTCACCAGTTAGGGGAAGAGGTCAGCCCCAGCATTTT
TRBJ2-7	TRBV27	many	TRBD2	CASSLTAGARYEQYF	TGTGCCAGCAGTTTGACAGCGGGAGCCCGCTACGAGCAGTACTTC
TRBJ1-2	TRBV7-3	many	.	CASSLSPRNSFYGYTF	TGTGCCAGCAGCTTAAGTCCCCGGAACTCATTCTATGGCTACACCTTC